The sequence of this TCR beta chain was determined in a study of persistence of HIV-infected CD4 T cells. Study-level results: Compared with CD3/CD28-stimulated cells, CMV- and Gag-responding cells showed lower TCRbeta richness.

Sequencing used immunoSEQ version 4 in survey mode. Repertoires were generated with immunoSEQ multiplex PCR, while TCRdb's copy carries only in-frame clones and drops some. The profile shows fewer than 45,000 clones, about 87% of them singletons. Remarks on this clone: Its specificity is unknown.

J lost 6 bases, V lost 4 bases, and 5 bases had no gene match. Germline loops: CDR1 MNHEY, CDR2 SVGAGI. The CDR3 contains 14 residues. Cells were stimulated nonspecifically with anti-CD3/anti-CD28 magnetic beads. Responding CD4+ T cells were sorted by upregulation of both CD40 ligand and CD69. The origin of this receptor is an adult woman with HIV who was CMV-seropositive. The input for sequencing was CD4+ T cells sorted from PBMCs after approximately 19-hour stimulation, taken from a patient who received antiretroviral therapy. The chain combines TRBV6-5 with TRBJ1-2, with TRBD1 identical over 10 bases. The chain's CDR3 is CASSLGQGRDGYTF. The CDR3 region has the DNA TGTGCCAGCAGTTTGGGACAGGGGAGGGATGGCTACACCTTC.